The 17 T cell receptor beta chains reported below all come from one sample, sequenced in a study of T cells in tumors after PD-1 blockade. TCRdb's table, derived via immunoSEQ multiplex PCR, lists solely in-frame clones and lacks some. The sample has 45,000 to 60,000 clones, nearly 80% seen once. Sequencing was performed on PBMCs, taken before anti-PD-1 treatment. These TCRs come from a human donor with basal cell carcinoma.

This clone was detected once. This chain connects TRBV28 to TRBJ2-3; the D call may be TRBD1 or TRBD2 (5 bases each). The germline CDR1 and CDR2 sequences are MDHEN and SYDVKM. Trimming pared 6 bases from V and 4 bases from J, leaving 20 bases between. The CDR3 has 16 residues. CDR3 in amino acids: CASRFLPGDGSDTQYF. The CDR3 DNA follows: TGTGCCAGCAGGTTTCTACCTGGGGACGGCTCAGATACGCAGTATTTT.

The chain employs TRBV28 and TRBJ2-5, with a tentative D call TRBD2 (6 bases). The CDR3 is 13 residues long. Deletions cut 4 bases from V and 1 base from J, with 7 bases between. Germline V gene data show CDR1 as MDHEN and CDR2 as SYDVKM. CDR3 sequence (DNA): TGTGCCAGCAGTTCCGGGGGCCAAGAGACCCAGTACTTC. It codes for CASSSGGQETQYF. The full variable domain, rest sourced from reference TRBV28 and TRBJ2-5, is DVKVTQSSRYLVKRTGEKVFLECVQDMDHENMFWYRQDPGLGLRLIYFSYDVKMKEKGDIPEGYSVSREKKERFSLILESASTNQTSMYLCASSSGGQETQYFGPGTRLLVL.

The chain has TRBV19 and TRBJ1-2; 7 nucleotides match TRBD1. The trim removed 4 bases at V and 7 bases at J, leaving 6 bases unmatched. This CDR3 region has 13 residues. Germline CDR1 reads LNHDA; CDR2 reads SQIVND (reference sequence). As DNA, the CDR3 is TGTGCCAGTAGTAGACAGGGAAGGCTTGGCTACACCTTC. Residues: CASSRQGRLGYTF.

This chain joins TRBV9 and TRBJ2-1; perhaps TRBD2 as D (6 bases). V was pared by 4 bases and J by 4 bases, with 12 bases between. Germline V gene lookup returns CDR1 SGDLS and CDR2 YYNGEE. The CDR3 totals 14 residues. The DNA of the CDR3 is TGTGCCAGCAGCTCAACCGGGGGTTACAATGAGCAGTTCTTC. Translating gives CASSSTGGYNEQFF.

The chain links TRBV28 to TRBJ2-1; D possibly corresponds to TRBD2 (7 bases). Trimming left V 3 bases short and J 7 bases short, with 16 bases between. The CDR3 sequence is 15 residues long. Germline V gene lookup returns CDR1 MDHEN and CDR2 SYDVKM. The CDR3 is CASSLAGAGTNEQFF. The CDR3 DNA sequence: TGTGCCAGCAGTTTGGCGGGGGCCGGGACGAATGAGCAGTTCTTC.

The chain couples TRBV5-8 to TRBJ1-5; possibly TRBD1 for D (5 bases). The CDR3 has 15 amino acids. CDR1 is SGHTS and CDR2 is YDEGEE in the germline V gene. The V and J ends lost 5 bases and 5 bases respectively, with 17 bases between them. The CDR3 DNA reads as TGTGCCAGCAGTGGGGGTGGGATGACGGATCAGCCCCAGCATTTT. Protein: CASSGGGMTDQPQHF.

The chain employs TRBV28 and TRBJ1-2; D remains ambiguous. The germline CDR1 and CDR2 sequences are MDHEN and SYDVKM. The V and J ends lost 2 bases and 4 bases respectively, with 5 bases between them. This CDR3 has 12 residues. DNA of the CDR3: TGTGCCAGCAGTTTAAACAGCTATGGCTACACCTTC. Translation gives CASSLNSYGYTF.

The sample holds one count of this clone. The chain has TRBV7-9 and TRBJ2-5, with D perhaps being TRBD1 or TRBD2 (6 bases each). From germline, CDR1 is SEHNR and CDR2 FQNEAQ (reference sequence). Trimming left V 3 bases short and J 5 bases short, with 10 bases between. This CDR3 region has 13 residues. DNA of the CDR3: TGTGCCAGCAGCTTTCGAGGGGGGGAGACCCAGTACTTC. Protein sequence: CASSFRGGETQYF.

This clone was detected only once. V and J are TRBV7-3 and TRBJ2-2; perhaps TRBD1 as D (6 bases). The CDR3 loop spans 15 amino acids. Trimming removed 5 bases at V and 5 bases at J, with 15 bases between. The V gene's germline CDR1 is SGHTA and CDR2 FQGTGA. The CDR3 nucleotides read TGTGCCAGCAGCCAGGGGACCAAGAGGACCGGGGAGCTGTTTTTT. Its protein product is CASSQGTKRTGELFF.

The sample holds a few counts of this clone. The V gene is TRBV4-2, the J gene TRBJ1-2, with D tentatively TRBD1 (6 bases). This CDR3 contains 16 residues. Per germline, CDR1 LGHNA and CDR2 YNFKEQ. The germline V and J ends were trimmed by 4 bases and 4 bases, with 19 bases remaining between them. DNA of the CDR3: TGTGCCAGCAGCCGCAAAGGGGGGGAGACATTCTATGGCTACACCTTC. Protein sequence: CASSRKGGETFYGYTF.

V usage is TRBV6-5 and J usage is TRBJ1-2; D call uncertain. The V end was cut by 5 bases, the J end by 5 bases, with 9 bases between. In germline, CDR1 is MNHEY, CDR2 SVGAGI. The CDR3 is 12 residues long. This chain's CDR3 is CASSPGPYGYTF. The CDR3 coding sequence is TGTGCCAGCAGTCCCGGTCCATATGGCTACACCTTC.

The chain is built from TRBV28 and TRBJ1-5; TRBD1 might be the D (6 bases). V was cut by 6 bases and J by 6 bases, with 18 bases left in between. The CDR3 totals 15 residues. The germline gives CDR1 MDHEN, CDR2 SYDVKM. CDR3: CASRFRGGTGQPQHF. The CDR3 DNA reads as TGTGCCAGCAGATTTCGTGGGGGCACCGGTCAGCCCCAGCATTTT.

This chain uses TRBV5-1 with TRBJ1-6; 7 positions agree with TRBD1. V shed 3 bases, J shed 9 bases, and the junction held 9 bases outside the gene matches. CDR3 size: 15 residues. Germline-derived CDR1 and CDR2 are SGHRS and YFSETQ. The CDR3 region has the DNA TGCGCCAGCAGCTCCACAGGGGTTATCGCTTCACCCCTCCACTTT. This translates into CASSSTGVIASPLHF.

The rearrangement links TRBV5-8 to TRBJ2-7, with 7 bases identical to TRBD1. After removal of 1 base from V and 3 bases from J, the junction contained 1 base not matched to a gene. The CDR3 consists of 13 residues. Germline CDR1 reads SGHTS; CDR2 reads YDEGEE. This chain's CDR3 is CASSLRDSYEQYF. CDR3 bases: TGTGCCAGCAGCTTGAGGGACAGCTACGAGCAGTACTTC.

The sample holds a few counts of this clone. V gene TRBV6-5 combines with J gene TRBJ1-5, with D uncertain. V gave up 0 bases and J gave up 6 bases, with 6 bases separating them. The CDR3 sequence is 13 residues long. Germline V gene sequence: CDR1 MNHEY, CDR2 SVGAGI. CDR3 sequence: CASSYSSGQPQHF. CDR3 bases: TGTGCCAGCAGTTACTCTTCCGGTCAGCCCCAGCATTTT.

This rearrangement joins TRBV29-1 to TRBJ2-7; perhaps TRBD1 as D (5 bases). Germline-derived CDR1 and CDR2 are SQVTM and ANQGSEA. This CDR3 has 15 residues. Trimming removed 2 bases from V and 3 bases from J, with 17 bases in between. The CDR3 region is CSVESTASFRYEQYF. In DNA, the CDR3 is TGCAGCGTTGAATCGACAGCCTCTTTTCGCTACGAGCAGTACTTC.

This clone was observed once. The chain recombines TRBV5-1 with TRBJ1-6; maybe TRBD1 (5 bases). The V gene lost 0 bases and the J gene lost 6 bases, with 13 bases spanning the gap. Germline assignment: CDR1 SGHRS and CDR2 YFSETQ. The CDR3 runs 16 residues. The CDR3: CASSLDGQKINSPLHF. The CDR3 region has the DNA TGCGCCAGCAGCTTGGACGGACAAAAAATTAATTCACCCCTCCACTTT. The full variable domain, completed using reference TRBV5-1 and TRBJ1-6, is KAGVTQTPRYLIKTRGQQVTLSCSPISGHRSVSWYQQTPGQGLQFLFEYFSETQRNKGNFPGRFSGRQFSNSRSEMNVSTLELGDSALYLCASSLDGQKINSPLHFGNGTRLTVT.